The 9 T cell receptor beta chains presented below share a single source sample, sequenced in a study of T cells in Graves' hyperthyroidism and ophthalmopathy. Amplification yielded TCR beta CDR3 regions, with RNA transcripts as the source. When the TCR CDR3 underwent first-round RT-PCR, the HTBI primer set was used. One entry per CDR3 protein, called by TCRdb with MiXCR from the multiplex PCR reads. The table lists about 130,000 distinct CDR3 sequences, approximately 20% of them singletons. Sequencing input: blood. The origin of the receptors is a woman aged 50 to 60 with Graves' hyperthyroidism that later progressed to Graves' ophthalmopathy.

The chain recombines TRBV10-3 with TRBJ2-2; D remains unclear. Trimming took off 2 bases at V and 7 bases at J, with 8 bases between the two ends. The CDR3 is made up of 13 amino acids. From germline, CDR1 is ENHRY and CDR2 SYGVKD. DNA for the CDR3: TGTGCCATCAGTGAGGGTTGGGGCGGGGAGCTGTTTTTT. As protein: CAISEGWGGELFF.

This clonotype has only a few counts. The rearrangement links TRBV28 to TRBJ2-4, with 7 bases fitting TRBD1. CDR3 length: 14 amino acids. In germline, CDR1 is MDHEN, CDR2 SYDVKM. Trimming at V came to 5 bases and at J to 3 bases, leaving 4 bases not matched to a gene. CDR3 sequence reads: CASSRRQGKNIQYF. As DNA, the CDR3 is TGTGCCAGCAGTCGAAGACAGGGCAAAAACATTCAGTACTTC.

This clonotype was recorded at least ten times. This chain joins TRBV6-1 and TRBJ2-7; a possible D gene is TRBD2 (5 bases). Between the trimmed V and J ends, which lost 4 bases and 4 bases, there was a span of 11 bases. This CDR3 region has 13 residues. In germline, CDR1 is MNHNS, CDR2 SASEGT. Here the CDR3 reads CASSGQTGYEQYF. As DNA, the CDR3 is TGTGCCAGCAGTGGGCAAACGGGGTACGAGCAGTACTTC.

The chain has TRBV29-1 and TRBJ1-5; D is unresolved. Per the germline V gene, CDR1 is SQVTM and CDR2 is ANQGSEA. CDR3 length: 12 amino acids. Trimming stripped 4 bases from V and 4 bases from J, with 8 bases between. CDR3 DNA: TGCAGCGTTGGGGAGGGTAATCAGCCCCAGCATTTT. Translating it yields CSVGEGNQPQHF.

The DNA for the CDR3 is TGCAGCGTCACAACCGGGACAGTGCCTCCCTACGAGCAGTACTTC. It yields the protein CSVTTGTVPPYEQYF. This chain joins TRBV29-1 and TRBJ2-7, with 7 bases that match TRBD1. Germline CDR1 and CDR2: SQVTM and ANQGSEA. Trimming at V came to 6 bases and at J to 2 bases, leaving 13 bases not matched to a gene. The CDR3 totals 15 residues.

The CDR3 DNA sequence: TGTGCCAGCAGTGGACAGGGGGGTTACGGAAAACTGTTTTTT. Amino acid sequence: CASSGQGGYGKLFF. The rearrangement uses TRBV2 and TRBJ1-4, with 9 bases aligning to TRBD1. This CDR3 comprises 14 residues. Germline loops: CDR1 SNHLY, CDR2 FYNNEI. J gave up 10 bases and V 4 bases, and 7 bases lay outside the gene matches.

V and J are TRBV27 and TRBJ1-2; TRBD1 agrees at 11 bases. The V and J ends lost 4 bases and 10 bases, in that order; junction bases with no gene match: 8. Per the germline V gene, CDR1 is MNHEY and CDR2 is SMNVEV (reference sequence). This CDR3 comprises 14 residues. The CDR3: CASSSLDRGRLYTF. CDR3 coding DNA: TGTGCCAGCAGTTCTCTGGACAGGGGGCGACTCTACACCTTC.

This clonotype has only a few counts. The DNA of the CDR3 is TGTGCCAGCAGCCAAGGATGGGGCGGGAGCTCCTACGAGCAGTACTTC. Its translation is CASSQGWGGSSYEQYF. The chain combines TRBV14 with TRBJ2-7; 7 bases are a match to TRBD2. V shed 1 base and J 0 bases; nucleotides not matched to a gene: 6. CDR1 is SGHDN and CDR2 is FVKESK in the germline V gene. The CDR3 contains 16 residues.

This clonotype has ten or more counts. The V call is TRBV20-1, the J call TRBJ1-1; 7 bases agree with TRBD1. This CDR3 contains 14 residues. In germline, CDR1 is DFQATT, CDR2 SNEGSKA (reference sequence). The V and J ends lost 5 bases and 0 bases, in that order; junction bases with no gene match: 6. The DNA of the CDR3 is TGCAGTGCTTTCCGGGACAGCCTGAACACTGAAGCTTTCTTT. It specifies CSAFRDSLNTEAFF.